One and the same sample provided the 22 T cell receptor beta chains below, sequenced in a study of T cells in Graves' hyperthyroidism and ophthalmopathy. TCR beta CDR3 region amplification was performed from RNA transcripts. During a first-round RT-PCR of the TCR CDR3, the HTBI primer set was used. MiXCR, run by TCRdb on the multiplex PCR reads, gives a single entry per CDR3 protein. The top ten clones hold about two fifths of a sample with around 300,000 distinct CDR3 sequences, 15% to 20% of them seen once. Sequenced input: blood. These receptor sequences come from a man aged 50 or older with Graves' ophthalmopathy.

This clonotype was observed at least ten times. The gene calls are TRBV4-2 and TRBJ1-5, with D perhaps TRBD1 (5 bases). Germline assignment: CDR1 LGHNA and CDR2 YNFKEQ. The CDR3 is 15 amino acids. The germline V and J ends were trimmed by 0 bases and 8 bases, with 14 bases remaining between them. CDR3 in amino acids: CASSQDRQPAEPQHF. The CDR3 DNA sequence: TGTGCCAGCAGCCAAGATCGACAGCCCGCCGAGCCCCAGCATTTT.

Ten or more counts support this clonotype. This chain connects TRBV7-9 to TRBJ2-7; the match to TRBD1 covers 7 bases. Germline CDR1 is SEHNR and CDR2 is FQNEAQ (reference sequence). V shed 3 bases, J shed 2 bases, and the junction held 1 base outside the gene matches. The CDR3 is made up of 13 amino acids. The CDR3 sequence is CASSFQGAYEQYF. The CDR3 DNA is TGTGCCAGCAGCTTTCAGGGGGCCTACGAGCAGTACTTC. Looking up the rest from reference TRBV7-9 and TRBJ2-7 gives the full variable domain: DTGVSQNPRHKITKRGQNVTFRCDPISEHNRLYWYRQTLGQGPEFLTYFQNEAQLEKSRLLSDRFSAERPKGSFSTLEIQRTEQGDSAMYLCASSFQGAYEQYFGPGTRLTVT.

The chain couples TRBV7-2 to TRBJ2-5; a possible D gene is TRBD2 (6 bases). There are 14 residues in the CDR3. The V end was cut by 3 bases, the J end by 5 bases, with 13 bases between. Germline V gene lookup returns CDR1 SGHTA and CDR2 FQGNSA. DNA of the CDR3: TGTGCCAGCAGCTTCGGGGGAGGCGGGGAGACCCAGTACTTC. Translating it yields CASSFGGGGETQYF.

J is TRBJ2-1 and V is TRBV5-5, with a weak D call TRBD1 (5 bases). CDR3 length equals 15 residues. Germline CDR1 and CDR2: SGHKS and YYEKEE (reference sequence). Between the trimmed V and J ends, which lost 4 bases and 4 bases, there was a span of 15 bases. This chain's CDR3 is CASSQTGGLYNEQFF. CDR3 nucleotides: TGTGCCAGCAGCCAAACAGGTGGCCTATACAATGAGCAGTTCTTC.

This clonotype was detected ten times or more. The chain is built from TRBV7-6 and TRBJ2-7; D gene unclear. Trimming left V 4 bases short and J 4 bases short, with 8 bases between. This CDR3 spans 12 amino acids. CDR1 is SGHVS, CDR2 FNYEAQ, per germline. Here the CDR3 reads CASSSTRYEQYF. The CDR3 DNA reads TGTGCCAGCAGCTCGACACGATACGAGCAGTACTTC.

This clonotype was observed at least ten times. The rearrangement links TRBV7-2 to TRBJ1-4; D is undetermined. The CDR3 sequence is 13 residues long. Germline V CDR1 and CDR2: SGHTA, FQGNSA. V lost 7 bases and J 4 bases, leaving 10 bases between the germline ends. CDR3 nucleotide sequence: TGTGCCAGCAAGGGTGGCAGTAATGAAAAACTGTTTTTT. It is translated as CASKGGSNEKLFF.

CDR3 loop: CASSSGGQGWYF. The CDR3 DNA sequence: TGTGCCAGCAGTTCGGGGGGGCAGGGGTGGTACTTC. V and J are TRBV11-2 and TRBJ2-5; 8 bases match TRBD2. Germline CDR1 is SGHAT and CDR2 is FQNNGV. The V and J ends lost 6 bases and 13 bases, in that order; junction bases with no gene match: 10. The CDR3 length is 12 residues.

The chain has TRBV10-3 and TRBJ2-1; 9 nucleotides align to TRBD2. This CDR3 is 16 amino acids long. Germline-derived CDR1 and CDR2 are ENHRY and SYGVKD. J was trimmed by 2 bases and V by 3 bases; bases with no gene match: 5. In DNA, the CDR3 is TGTGCCATCAGTGACCCGACTAGCGGAGCCTACAATGAGCAGTTCTTC. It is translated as CAISDPTSGAYNEQFF.

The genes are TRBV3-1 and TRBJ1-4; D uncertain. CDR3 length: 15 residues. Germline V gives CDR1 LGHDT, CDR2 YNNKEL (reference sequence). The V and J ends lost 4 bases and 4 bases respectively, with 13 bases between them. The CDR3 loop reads CASSPRGGINEKLFF. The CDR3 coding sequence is TGTGCCAGCAGCCCCCGAGGAGGGATTAATGAAAAACTGTTTTTT.

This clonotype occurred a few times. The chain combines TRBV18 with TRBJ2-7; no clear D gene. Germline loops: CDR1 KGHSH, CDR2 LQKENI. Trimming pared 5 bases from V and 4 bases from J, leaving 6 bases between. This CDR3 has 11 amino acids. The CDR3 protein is CASSTQYEQYF. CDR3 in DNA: TGTGCCAGCTCAACCCAATACGAGCAGTACTTC.

CDR3 DNA: TGCAGTGCTAGAGATCCGGGGGTAGATACGCAGTATTTT. Translating gives CSARDPGVDTQYF. The chain has TRBV20-1 and TRBJ2-3, with a possible D match to TRBD2 (6 bases). The V gene's germline CDR1 is DFQATT and CDR2 SNEGSKA (reference sequence). The CDR3 length is 13 residues. Between the trimmed V and J ends, which lost 0 bases and 5 bases, there was a span of 9 bases.

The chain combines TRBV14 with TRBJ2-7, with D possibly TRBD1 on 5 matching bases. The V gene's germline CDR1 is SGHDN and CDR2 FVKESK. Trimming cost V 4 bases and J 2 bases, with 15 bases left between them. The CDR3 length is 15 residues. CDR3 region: CASSRDSSRPYEQYF. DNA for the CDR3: TGTGCCAGCAGCCGAGACAGTTCTCGACCCTACGAGCAGTACTTC.

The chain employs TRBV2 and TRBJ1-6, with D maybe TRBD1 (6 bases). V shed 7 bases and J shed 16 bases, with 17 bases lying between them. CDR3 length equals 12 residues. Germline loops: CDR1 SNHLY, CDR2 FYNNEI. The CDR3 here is CASTAEGVYLHF. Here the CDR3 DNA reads TGTGCCAGCACGGCGGAGGGGGTTTATCTCCACTTT.

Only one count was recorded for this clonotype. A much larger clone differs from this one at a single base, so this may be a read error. In DNA form, the CDR3 reads TGTGCCAGCAGCCCAGCCCATGGCAGCTACGAGCAGTACTTC. It yields the protein CASSPAHGSYEQYF. The rearrangement links TRBV11-2 to TRBJ2-7; no clear D. Deletions cut 5 bases from V and 3 bases from J, with 14 bases between. The CDR3 totals 14 residues. The germline V gene has CDR1 SGHAT and CDR2 FQNNGV.

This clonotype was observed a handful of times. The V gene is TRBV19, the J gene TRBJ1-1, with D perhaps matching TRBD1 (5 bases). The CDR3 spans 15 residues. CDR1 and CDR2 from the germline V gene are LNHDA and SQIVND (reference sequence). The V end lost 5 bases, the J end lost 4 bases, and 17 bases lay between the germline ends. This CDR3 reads CASSPWGGGTTEAFF. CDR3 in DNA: TGTGCCAGTAGTCCTTGGGGGGGGGGGACCACTGAAGCTTTCTTT.

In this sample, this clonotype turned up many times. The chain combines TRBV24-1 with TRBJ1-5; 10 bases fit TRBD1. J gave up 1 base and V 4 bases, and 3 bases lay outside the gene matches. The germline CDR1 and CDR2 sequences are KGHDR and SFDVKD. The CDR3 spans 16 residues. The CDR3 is CATSDRDRGSNQPQHF. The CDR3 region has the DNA TGTGCCACCAGTGACCGGGACAGGGGAAGCAATCAGCCCCAGCATTTT.

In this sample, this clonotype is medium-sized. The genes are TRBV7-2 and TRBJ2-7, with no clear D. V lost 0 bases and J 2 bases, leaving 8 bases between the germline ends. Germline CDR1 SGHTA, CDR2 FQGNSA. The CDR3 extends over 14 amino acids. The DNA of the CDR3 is TGTGCCAGCAGCTTAGCGCCTTCGGCCTACGAGCAGTACTTC. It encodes CASSLAPSAYEQYF.

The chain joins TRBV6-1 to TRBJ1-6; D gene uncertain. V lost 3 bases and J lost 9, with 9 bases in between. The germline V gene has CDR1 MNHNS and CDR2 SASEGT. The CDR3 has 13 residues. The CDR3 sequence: CASSDEGGSPLHF. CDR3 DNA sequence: TGTGCCAGCAGTGATGAGGGCGGTTCACCCCTCCACTTT.

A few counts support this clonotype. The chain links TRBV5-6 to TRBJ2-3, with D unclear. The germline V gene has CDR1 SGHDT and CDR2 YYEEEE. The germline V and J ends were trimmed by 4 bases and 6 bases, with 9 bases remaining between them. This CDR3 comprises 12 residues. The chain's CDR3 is CASSPGWDTQYF. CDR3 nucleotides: TGTGCCAGCAGCCCAGGATGGGATACGCAGTATTTT.

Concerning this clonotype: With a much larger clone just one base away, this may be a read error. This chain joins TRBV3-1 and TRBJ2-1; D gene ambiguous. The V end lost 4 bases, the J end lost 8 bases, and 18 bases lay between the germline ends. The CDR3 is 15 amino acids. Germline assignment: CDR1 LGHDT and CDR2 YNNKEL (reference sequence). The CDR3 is CASSPFLGGMDEQFF. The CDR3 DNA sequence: TGTGCCAGCAGCCCTTTTTTGGGTGGGATGGATGAGCAGTTCTTC.

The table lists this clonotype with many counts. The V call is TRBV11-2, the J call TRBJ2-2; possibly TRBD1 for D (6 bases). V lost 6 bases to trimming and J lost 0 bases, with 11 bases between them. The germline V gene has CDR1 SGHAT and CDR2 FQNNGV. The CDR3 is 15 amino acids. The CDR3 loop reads CASRTGSANTGELFF. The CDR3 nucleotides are TGTGCCAGCAGAACAGGGAGCGCGAACACCGGGGAGCTGTTTTTT.

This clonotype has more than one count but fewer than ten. The CDR3, as DNA: TGTGCCAGCAACCCGGCTTTTAACTATGGCTACACCTTC. Protein product: CASNPAFNYGYTF. This chain joins TRBV28 and TRBJ1-2; D is undetermined. Trimming cost V 7 bases and J 1 base, with 10 bases left between them. The length of the CDR3 is 13 residues. Germline assignment: CDR1 MDHEN and CDR2 SYDVKM.